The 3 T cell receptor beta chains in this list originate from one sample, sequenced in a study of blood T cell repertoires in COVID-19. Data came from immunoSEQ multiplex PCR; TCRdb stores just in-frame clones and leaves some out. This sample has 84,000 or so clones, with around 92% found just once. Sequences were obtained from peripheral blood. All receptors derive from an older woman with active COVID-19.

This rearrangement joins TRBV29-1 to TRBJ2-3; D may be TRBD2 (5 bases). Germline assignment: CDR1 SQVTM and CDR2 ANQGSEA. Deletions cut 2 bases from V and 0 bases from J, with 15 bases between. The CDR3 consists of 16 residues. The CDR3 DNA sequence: TGCAGCGTTGAACCGGGAATGGTTCTTAGCACAGATACGCAGTATTTT. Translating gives CSVEPGMVLSTDTQYF.

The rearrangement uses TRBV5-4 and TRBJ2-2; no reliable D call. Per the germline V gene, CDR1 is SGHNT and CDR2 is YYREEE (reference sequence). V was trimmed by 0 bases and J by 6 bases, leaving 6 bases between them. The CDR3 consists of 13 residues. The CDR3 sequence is CASSLETAGELFF. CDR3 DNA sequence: TGTGCCAGCAGCTTGGAAACGGCCGGGGAGCTGTTTTTT.

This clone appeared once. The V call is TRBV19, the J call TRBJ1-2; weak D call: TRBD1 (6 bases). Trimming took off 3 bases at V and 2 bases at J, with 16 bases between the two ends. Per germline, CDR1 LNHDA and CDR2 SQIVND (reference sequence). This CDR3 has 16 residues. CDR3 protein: CASSIPFGGRNYGYTF. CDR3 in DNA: TGTGCCAGTAGTATCCCCTTCGGGGGGCGGAACTATGGCTACACCTTC.